Following are 20 T cell receptor beta chains from one sample sequenced in a study of follicular helper T cells after annual influenza vaccination. Measured with immunoSEQ multiplex PCR; TCRdb has only the in-frame clones, and not every one. The repertoire holds 9,000 to 13,000 clones, around 81% seen once, with over 0.65% in the top ten. Time point noted: 2014-2015 season, 7 days after vaccination. The source material was CXCR5- memory CD4+ T cells sorted from blood, sampled 7 days after influenza vaccination. These receptors originate from an adult who received the influenza vaccine.

V usage is TRBV6-1 and J usage is TRBJ1-4; D not certain. V lost 1 base and J lost 4, with 7 bases in between. The CDR3 sequence is 14 residues long. In germline, CDR1 is MNHNS, CDR2 SASEGT. CDR3 sequence (DNA): TGTGCCAGCAGTGAAGACAGCTTTAATGAAAAACTGTTTTTT. Translated, it gives CASSEDSFNEKLFF.

The CDR3 coding sequence is TGTGCCAGCAGAACTCGGGGGCCCCAGGGGCAGTACTTC. Protein product: CASRTRGPQGQYF. J is TRBJ2-7 and V is TRBV6-1; either TRBD1 or TRBD2 may supply D (6 bases each). Germline CDR1 MNHNS, CDR2 SASEGT. Trimming cost V 6 bases and J 9 bases, with 18 bases left between them. This CDR3 has 13 residues.

The chain employs TRBV9 and TRBJ2-5; 10 bases are a match to TRBD2. The CDR3 contains 14 residues. Germline CDR1 SGDLS, CDR2 YYNGEE. The J segment lost 3 bases and the V segment lost 4 bases, leaving 3 bases of the junction unmatched. CDR3: CASSPGLAEETQYF. CDR3 DNA: TGTGCCAGCAGCCCAGGACTAGCGGAAGAGACCCAGTACTTC.

This clone was recorded once. The genes are TRBV18 and TRBJ2-7; the D is unclear. Germline V lookup: CDR1 KGHSH, CDR2 LQKENI. V lost 10 bases and J 5 bases, leaving 12 bases between the germline ends. The CDR3 is made up of 11 amino acids. CDR3 protein: CATAVGDEQYF. DNA of the CDR3: TGTGCCACCGCCGTAGGTGACGAGCAGTACTTC.

The chain has TRBV5-1 and TRBJ2-7; perhaps TRBD1 as D (5 bases). CDR1 and CDR2 from the germline V gene are SGHRS and YFSETQ. The CDR3 has 14 amino acids. Trimming removed 1 base at V and 2 bases at J, with 10 bases between. CDR3 residues: CASSLSARAYEQYF. The DNA for the CDR3 is TGCGCCAGCAGCTTGAGTGCCAGGGCCTACGAGCAGTACTTC.

The J gene is TRBJ2-3, the V gene TRBV4-2; tentatively, D is TRBD1 or TRBD2 (7 bases each). Germline V lookup: CDR1 LGHNA, CDR2 YNFKEQ. The CDR3 consists of 19 residues. Trimming removed 4 bases at V and 5 bases at J, with 28 bases between. The CDR3 bases are TGTGCCAGCAGCCCCCTTACCGGGGGGACAGTCACCTCTCTAGATACGCAGTATTTT. The encoded protein is CASSPLTGGTVTSLDTQYF.

This rearrangement joins TRBV5-1 to TRBJ2-1, with D maybe TRBD2 (6 bases). The V gene lost 0 bases and the J gene lost 8 bases, with 15 bases spanning the gap. The length of the CDR3 is 15 residues. Germline V gene lookup returns CDR1 SGHRS and CDR2 YFSETQ. The CDR3 protein is CASSLGGLNVDEQFF. The DNA for the CDR3 is TGCGCCAGCAGCTTGGGGGGACTCAATGTTGATGAGCAGTTCTTC. The full variable domain, completed using reference TRBV5-1 and TRBJ2-1, is KAGVTQTPRYLIKTRGQQVTLSCSPISGHRSVSWYQQTPGQGLQFLFEYFSETQRNKGNFPGRFSGRQFSNSRSEMNVSTLELGDSALYLCASSLGGLNVDEQFFGPGTRLTVL.

The CDR3 loop reads CASSLRQNGYTF. In DNA form, the CDR3 reads TGTGCCAGCAGCTTGAGGCAGAATGGCTACACCTTC. The chain carries TRBV5-6 and TRBJ1-2; D not certain. The CDR3 loop spans 12 amino acids. CDR1 is SGHDT, CDR2 YYEEEE, per germline. The germline V and J ends were trimmed by 1 base and 6 bases, with 7 bases remaining between them. The complete variable domain, with remaining parts taken from reference TRBV5-6 and TRBJ1-2, reads DAGVTQSPTHLIKTRGQQVTLRCSPKSGHDTVSWYQQALGQGPQFIFQYYEEEERQRGNFPDRFSGHQFPNYSSELNVNALLLGDSALYLCASSLRQNGYTFGSGTRLTVV.

This chain joins TRBV9 and TRBJ1-2, with no clear D. Trimming pared 3 bases from V and 2 bases from J, leaving 14 bases between. Germline V gene data show CDR1 as SGDLS and CDR2 as YYNGEE. This CDR3 has 15 amino acids. Here the CDR3 DNA reads TGTGCCAGCAGCGCCCTCGCGGAACAGAACTATGGCTACACCTTC. This codes for CASSALAEQNYGYTF.

This clone has only a few counts. J is TRBJ1-5 and V is TRBV28, with D perhaps matching TRBD1 (5 bases). The CDR3 spans 14 residues. V gave up 6 bases and J gave up 2 bases, with 11 bases separating them. Germline V gene sequence: CDR1 MDHEN, CDR2 SYDVKM. CDR3 nucleotide sequence: TGTGCCAGCAGGAGCCAGGGCGGCAATCAGCCCCAGCATTTT. This translates into CASRSQGGNQPQHF. The full variable domain, with the rest looked up from reference TRBV28 and TRBJ1-5, is DVKVTQSSRYLVKRTGEKVFLECVQDMDHENMFWYRQDPGLGLRLIYFSYDVKMKEKGDIPEGYSVSREKKERFSLILESASTNQTSMYLCASRSQGGNQPQHFGDGTRLSIL.

The V and J genes are TRBV7-3 and TRBJ2-1, with a weak D call TRBD2 (5 bases). Germline values: CDR1 SGHTA, CDR2 FQGTGA. This CDR3 has 15 amino acids. Trimming shortened V by 5 bases and J by 5 bases, and 16 bases separated the two germline ends. CDR3 DNA: TGTGCCAGCAGCGGACTCCTAGGCGAAGACAATGAGCAGTTCTTC. This codes for CASSGLLGEDNEQFF.

V and J are TRBV7-2 and TRBJ2-3, with D uncertain. The CDR3 contains 15 residues. The V gene lost 5 bases and the J gene lost 0 bases, with 12 bases spanning the gap. Germline CDR1 reads SGHTA; CDR2 reads FQGNSA. The CDR3 DNA is TGTGCCAGCAGCCCCGTCCGGGCCAGCACAGATACGCAGTATTTT. This sequence encodes CASSPVRASTDTQYF.

CDR3 sequence reads: CASSLGRVDYGYTF. In nucleotides, the CDR3 is TGTGCCAGCAGCTTGGGCAGGGTTGACTATGGCTACACCTTC. The chain uses TRBV5-4 and TRBJ1-2; tentative D call: TRBD1 (5 bases). The V end lost 0 bases, the J end lost 3 bases, and 9 bases lay between the germline ends. From germline, CDR1 is SGHNT and CDR2 YYREEE (reference sequence). The CDR3 sequence is 14 residues long.

This chain connects TRBV5-1 to TRBJ2-7; 11 positions agree with TRBD1. The CDR3 loop spans 14 amino acids. Trimming at V came to 4 bases and at J to 5 bases, leaving 5 bases not matched to a gene. Germline assignment: CDR1 SGHRS and CDR2 YFSETQ. The CDR3 region is CASSPRTGGDEQYF. The DNA for the CDR3 is TGCGCCAGCAGCCCCCGGACAGGGGGCGACGAGCAGTACTTC.

The V call is TRBV19, the J call TRBJ1-1; 7 bases fit TRBD1. With 1 base clipped from V and 11 bases from J, the junction kept 10 bases outside the gene matches. This CDR3 region has 14 residues. Looked up from germline, CDR1 is LNHDA and CDR2 is SQIVND (reference sequence). The CDR3 bases are TGTGCCAGTAGTATAGTGGACAGGCAGGGATGGGCTTTCTTT. Its protein product is CASSIVDRQGWAFF.

The V gene is TRBV27, the J gene TRBJ1-4; possible D gene TRBD1, 5 bases. This CDR3 spans 22 amino acids. Germline assignment: CDR1 MNHEY and CDR2 SMNVEV (reference sequence). V lost 3 bases, J lost 2 bases, and 31 bases lay in between. CDR3 sequence: CASSFSGNKLRQGGRTNEKLFF. CDR3 sequence (DNA): TGTGCCAGCAGTTTTTCGGGAAATAAACTCCGCCAGGGAGGTCGGACTAATGAAAAACTGTTTTTT. The whole variable domain, filled in from reference TRBV27 and TRBJ1-4, reads EAQVTQNPRYLITVTGKKLTVTCSQNMNHEYMSWYRQDPGLGLRQIYYSMNVEVTDKGDVPEGYKVSRKEKRNFPLILESPSPNQTSLYFCASSFSGNKLRQGGRTNEKLFFGSGTQLSVL.

The chain combines TRBV4-3 with TRBJ2-3; 12 nucleotides agree with TRBD2. Germline V gene data show CDR1 as LGHNA and CDR2 as YSLEER. J gave up 0 bases and V 1 base, and 5 bases lay outside the gene matches. The CDR3 has 18 residues. Here the CDR3 reads CASSQGLAGGPSTDTQYF. The DNA of the CDR3 is TGCGCCAGCAGCCAAGGTCTAGCGGGAGGGCCTAGCACAGATACGCAGTATTTT.

The chain links TRBV30 to TRBJ2-6; 8 bases match TRBD1. Germline values: CDR1 GTSNPN, CDR2 SVGIG (reference sequence). The CDR3 length is 15 residues. After removal of 8 bases from V and 2 bases from J, the junction contained 8 bases not matched to a gene. CDR3 amino acids: CARSQGAPGANVLTF. The DNA of the CDR3 is TGTGCCCGTTCTCAGGGGGCTCCTGGGGCCAACGTCCTGACTTTC. Drawing the rest from reference TRBV30 and TRBJ2-6, the complete variable domain is SQTIHQWPATLVQPVGSPLSLECTVEGTSNPNLYWYRQAAGRGLQLLFYSVGIGQISSEVPQNLSASRPQDRQFILSSKKLLLSDSGFYLCARSQGAPGANVLTFGAGSRLTVL.

V gene TRBV11-2 combines with J gene TRBJ1-1; 7 bases map to TRBD1. The CDR3 spans 13 residues. CDR1 and CDR2 from the germline V gene are SGHAT and FQNNGV. With 1 base clipped from V and 7 bases from J, the junction kept 3 bases outside the gene matches. The CDR3 region is CASSLVRDSEAFF. The CDR3 DNA sequence: TGTGCCAGCAGCTTAGTTCGGGACAGTGAAGCTTTCTTT.

The rearrangement joins TRBV9 to TRBJ2-2; weak D call: TRBD2 (7 bases). This CDR3 contains 14 residues. Trimming shortened V by 3 bases and J by 5 bases, and 11 bases separated the two germline ends. Looked up from germline, CDR1 is SGDLS and CDR2 is YYNGEE. Here the CDR3 reads CASSAGGWTGELFF. The CDR3 DNA sequence: TGTGCCAGCAGCGCGGGGGGCTGGACCGGGGAGCTGTTTTTT.